The clone carrying this T cell receptor (beta chain) was counted a single time. The data belong to a study of blood T cell repertoires in COVID-19. Across the study: There were acute and convalescent COVID-19 samples, and they came from the United States, Italy and Spain. Nucleic acid was either cDNA or gDNA, and it came from T cells, B-cell-depleted T cells, or PBMCs.

In the study's own analysis: Reference gene primers were amplified, and this amplification served to estimate nucleated cell counts. The assay was immunoSEQ multiplex PCR, and TCRdb's table has in-frame clones only and misses some. V and J calls and clone size are copied from that table; D and trimming were computed from the DNA. The sample carries over 90,000 clones, over 75% recorded once. The sample taken for sequencing was peripheral blood. This TCR was recovered from a human donor in a cohort sampled during active or convalescent COVID-19.

As DNA, the CDR3 is TGTGCCAGTAGGGACAGCTCCTATTCTCGTCAGCCCCAGCATTTT. As protein: CASRDSSYSRQPQHF. V is TRBV19 and J is TRBJ1-5; perhaps TRBD1 as D (6 bases). Germline V CDR1 and CDR2: LNHDA, SQIVND (reference sequence). V was trimmed by 6 bases and J by 6 bases, leaving 18 bases between them. This CDR3 spans 15 amino acids. The full variable domain, its missing parts supplied by reference TRBV19 and TRBJ1-5, is DGGITQSPKYLFRKEGQNVTLSCEQNLNHDAMYWYRQDPGQGLRLIYYSQIVNDFQKGDIAEGYSVSREKKESFPLTVTSAQKNPTAFYLCASRDSSYSRQPQHFGDGTRLSIL.